The source of this T cell receptor beta chain is a study of T cell clonotyping in hematopoietic cell transplantation listed by TCRdb under 2021. Background on the whole study: The study collected some 140 blood samples from 35 to 45 consecutive transplant recipients and their related donors. Recruitment of patients ran from late 2015 to early 2017, and follow-up continued until late 2020 or until death. On the study overall, not on this receptor specifically: The sample size was limited and the cells went unsorted, which meant the CD4 and CD8 repertoire contributions could not be told apart. After transplant, TCR diversity in recipients dropped, and pathologically expanded clonotypes climbed progressively between day 30 and day 180. Donor and pretransplant recipient Inverse Simpson Index values predicted broader posttransplant TCR repertoire diversity. Only a small fraction of recipient repertoires overlapped donor repertoires, with over 97% appearing de novo at the given depth.

The sample's time point label, decoded: 100 days after allo-HCT. Blood samples were obtained from recipients approximately 28 days before transplant and at days 30, 100 and 180 after transplant. Using Nuclei Lysis Solution, genomic DNA was extracted from unfractionated peripheral blood mononuclear cells that were either fresh or cryopreserved. CDR1 and CDR2 were assigned from the germline V gene (reference sequence) as GTSNPN and SVGIG. The CDR3, cysteine through phenylalanine, is 12 amino acids long. Of the read, only the CDR3 DNA is kept; its 36 bases are in frame from base 1. Between the V and J ends, shortened by 2 bases and 0 bases respectively, the junction contains 4 bases. With respect to this clone: The antigen it recognizes is unknown. Per-base quality was not reported, and no clone a single base away is much larger than it.

The immunoSEQ assay, a bias-controlled multiplex PCR with V- and J-specific primers, was used to amplify TCR beta CDR3 regions from genomic DNA. A second PCR step added a proprietary barcode and Illumina adapter sequences to the CDR3 amplicons. An Illumina MiSeq instrument was used for sequencing of the CDR3 libraries. In the paper's pipeline: immunoSEQ Analyzer 3.0 was used for export and quality control, with R Bioconductor and Immunarch used for downstream analyses. Only productive rearrangements in the normalized downsampled data set were used to calculate repertoire metrics. In the normalized cohort, a clonotype counted as pathologically expanded if the clonotype was larger than 5 templates. The Inverse Simpson Index was used to measure repertoire diversity. CMV-specificity analyses were carried out on the non-normalized data set to capture all clonotypes. Imported from immuneACCESS, the table was reduced by TCRdb to in-frame sequences with V and J called. These copies leave out some clones; in studies compared against another copy, an unresolved V gene accounts for under half, and the cause of the remainder is not known. The DNA gave D and trimming, while V, J and clone size come from that table. Across this sample there are roughly 9,300 clones, with approximately 55% seen only once. The ten largest clones add up to approximately 12% of the sample.

The rearranged chain carries TRBV30 and TRBJ1-2; no D segment can be confidently identified. The starting material was peripheral blood mononuclear cells, obtained 100 days after allogeneic stem cell transplant. This TCR derives from a female patient aged 45 to 65 who had an allogeneic stem cell transplant from an unrelated donor, so the T cells may come from the graft donor. Some clones in this sample may be carry-over from other donors' samples. The CDR3 protein sequence reads: CAWSITNYGYTF. The base sequence is TGTGCCTGGAGTATCACTAACTATGGCTACACCTTC.